The source of this T cell receptor (beta chain) is a study of beta chain features in type 1 diabetes. Details on this clone: Antigen: not known.

Whole-study results and caveats: Moderate but significant shortening of TCRB CDR3s was recorded in all four CD4+ subsets from Type 1 diabetes patients. Compared to healthy donors, patients appeared to have naive, central memory and Treg TCRB repertoires that were more alike. A cDNA-based sequencing approach could over-represent cells with high TCR expression.

The sequenced template was cDNA made from the entire isolated RNA. TCRdb keeps only in-frame clones here, not all; method: immunoSEQ multiplex PCR. This sample has approximately 160,000 clones, with about 8.5% found just once. This TCR derives from a man between 18 and 29 years old in good health. The sequenced sample consisted of central memory CD4+ T cells from blood.

The CDR3 spells CASSHGRDNEQFF. DNA for the CDR3: TGTGCCAGCAGCCATGGTCGGGACAATGAGCAGTTCTTC. The rearrangement joins TRBV7-3 to TRBJ2-1; no definite D call. Per the germline V gene, CDR1 is SGHTA and CDR2 is FQGTGA. V lost 5 bases to trimming and J lost 5 bases, with 10 bases between them. The CDR3 has 13 amino acids.